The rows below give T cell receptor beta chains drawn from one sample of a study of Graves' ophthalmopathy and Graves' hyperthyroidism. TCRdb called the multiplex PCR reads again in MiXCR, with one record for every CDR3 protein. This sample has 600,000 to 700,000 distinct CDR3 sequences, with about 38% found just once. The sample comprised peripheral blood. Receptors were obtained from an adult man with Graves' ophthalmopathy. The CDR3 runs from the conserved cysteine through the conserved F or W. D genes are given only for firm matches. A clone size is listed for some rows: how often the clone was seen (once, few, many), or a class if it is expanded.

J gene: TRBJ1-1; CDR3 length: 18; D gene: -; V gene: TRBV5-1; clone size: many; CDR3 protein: CASSSRRGRTLPNTEAFF; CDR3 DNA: TGCGCCAGCAGCTCCCGCCGCGGACGGACTTTGCCTAACACTGAAGCTTTCTTT
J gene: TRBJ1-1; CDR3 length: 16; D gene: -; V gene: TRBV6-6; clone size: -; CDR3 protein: CASSEAFRTSWAEAFF; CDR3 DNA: TGTGCCAGCAGTGAAGCCTTTCGGACGAGTTGGGCTGAAGCTTTCTTT
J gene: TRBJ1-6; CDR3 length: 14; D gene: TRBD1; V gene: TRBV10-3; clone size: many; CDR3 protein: CASSTGQGTSPLHF; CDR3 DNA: TGTGCCAGCAGTACCGGACAGGGGACCTCACCCCTCCACTTT
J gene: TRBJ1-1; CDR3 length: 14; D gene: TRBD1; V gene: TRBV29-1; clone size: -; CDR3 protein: CSVPTGQGITEAFF; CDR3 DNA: TGCAGCGTTCCTACGGGACAGGGCATCACTGAAGCTTTCTTT
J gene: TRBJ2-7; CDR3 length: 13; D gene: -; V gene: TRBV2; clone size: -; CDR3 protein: CASSLLGTYEQYF; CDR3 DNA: TGTGCCAGCAGTTTATTGGGGACCTACGAGCAGTACTTC
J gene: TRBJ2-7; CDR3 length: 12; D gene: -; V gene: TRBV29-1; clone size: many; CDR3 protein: CSVTITGTEQYF; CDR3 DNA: TGCAGCGTGACTATCACCGGGACCGAGCAGTACTTC
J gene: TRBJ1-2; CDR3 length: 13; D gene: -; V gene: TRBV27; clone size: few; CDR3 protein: CASWGLANYGYTF; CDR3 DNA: TGTGCCAGCTGGGGTCTAGCTAACTATGGCTACACCTTC
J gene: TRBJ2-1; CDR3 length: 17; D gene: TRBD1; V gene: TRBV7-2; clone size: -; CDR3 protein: CASSKTGTGPTYNEQFF; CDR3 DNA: TGTGCCAGCAGCAAAACAGGGACAGGCCCAACTTACAATGAGCAGTTCTTC
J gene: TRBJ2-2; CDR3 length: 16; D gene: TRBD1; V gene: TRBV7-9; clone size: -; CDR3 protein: CASSKPGTGDTGELFF; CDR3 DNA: TGTGCCAGCAGCAAACCCGGGACAGGTGACACCGGGGAGCTGTTTTTT
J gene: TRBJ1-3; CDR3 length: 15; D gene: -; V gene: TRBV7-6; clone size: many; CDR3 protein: CASSLEWGTGNTIYF; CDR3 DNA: TGTGCCAGCAGCTTAGAATGGGGTACTGGAAACACCATATATTTT
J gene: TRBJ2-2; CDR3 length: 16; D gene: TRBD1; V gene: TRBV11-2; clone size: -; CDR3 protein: CASSTWDSKNTGELFF; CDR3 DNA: TGTGCCAGCTCAACCTGGGACAGCAAGAACACCGGGGAGCTGTTTTTT
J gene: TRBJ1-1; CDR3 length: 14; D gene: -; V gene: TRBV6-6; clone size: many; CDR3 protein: CASMLTSGNTEAFF; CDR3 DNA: TGTGCCAGCATGCTGACAAGCGGGAACACTGAAGCTTTCTTT